This T cell receptor (beta chain) was identified during a study of cytotoxic CD8 clonotypes in ibrutinib-treated CLL. The study's findings and limits: Having risen at ibrutinib response, clonality had fallen back toward baseline by progression.

Libraries were prepared by immunoSEQ multiplex PCR; TCRdb keeps only in-frame clonotypes and omits some of them. The sample lists approximately 340,000 clones, roughly 70% occurring once. The sample holds a few counts of this clone. Its specificity is unknown. There are 14 residues in the CDR3. Deletions cut 8 bases from V and 7 bases from J, with 17 bases between. The V gene's germline CDR1 is SGHVS and CDR2 FNYEAQ. The chain uses TRBV7-6 and TRBJ1-4; the D is unclear. Here the sequenced sample was PBMCs, taken after 36 months of ibrutinib treatment. The receptor's source is a human donor with chronic lymphocytic leukemia. The CDR3 DNA reads as TGTGCCAGCGGAGGGCTTCCACAATTTGAAAAACTGTTTTTT. Its protein is CASGGLPQFEKLFF.